A selection of T cell receptor beta chains follows, all from one sample in a study of blood T cell dynamics during melanoma immunotherapy. The repertoire was sequenced with immunoSEQ multiplex PCR; TCRdb's copy has only in-frame clones and lacks some. The repertoire holds over 12,000 clones, 87% seen once, with around 8% in the top ten. The source material was blood, sampled from a patient treated with checkpoint blockade. These receptors were taken from a human donor with melanoma. The CDR3 runs from the conserved cysteine through the conserved F or W. A D gene is named only where the DNA matches it firmly. Where a row states a size, it is once, few, many or the class of an expanded clone; other rows omit it.

.	TRBV30	TRBJ1-2	.	CACPTVSHGYTF	TGTGCCTGCCCTACGGTGTCCCATGGCTACACCTTC
TRBD2	TRBV7-2	TRBJ2-5	.	CASSLVAGKETQYF	TGTGCCAGCAGCTTAGTAGCGGGGAAAGAGACCCAGTACTTC
.	TRBV27	TRBJ1-3	.	CASSLMWGNTIYF	TGTGCCAGCAGTTTGATGTGGGGAAACACCATATATTTT
TRBD2	TRBV2	TRBJ2-1	.	CASSITGLEQFF	TGTGCCAGCAGTATAACGGGACTAGAGCAGTTCTTC
TRBD2	TRBV28	TRBJ2-1	.	CASIGASGSSYNEQFF	TGTGCCAGCATTGGGGCTAGCGGGAGCTCCTACAATGAGCAGTTCTTC
.	TRBV5-1	TRBJ2-3	.	CASSLEQGAGLGDTQYF	TGCGCCAGCAGCTTGGAACAGGGAGCGGGTCTGGGAGATACGCAGTATTTT
TRBD1	TRBV19	TRBJ2-7	.	CASTPTGGIYEQYF	TGTGCCAGTACCCCGACAGGGGGCATATACGAGCAGTACTTC
TRBD2	TRBV7-3	TRBJ2-7	once	CASSPGGTGGYEQYF	TGTGCCAGCAGCCCGGGTGGGACGGGAGGCTACGAGCAGTACTTC
.	TRBV5-4	TRBJ2-3	.	CASSHYTKGGTDTQYF	TGTGCCAGCAGCCATTACACAAAGGGGGGCACAGATACGCAGTATTTT
.	TRBV6-5	TRBJ2-1	.	CASSQDLWGNEQFF	TGTGCCAGCAGCCAAGACCTCTGGGGTAATGAGCAGTTCTTC
.	TRBV6-6	TRBJ1-5	.	CASTTGSPQPQHF	TGTGCCAGCACTACAGGGTCCCCCCAGCCCCAGCATTTT
TRBD2	TRBV7-9	TRBJ2-1	.	CASRVPLGRGDNEQFF	TGTGCCAGCAGAGTCCCCCTCGGGAGGGGCGACAATGAGCAGTTCTTC
TRBD2	TRBV27	TRBJ2-7	.	CASSSPGLANEQYF	TGTGCCAGCAGTTCTCCGGGACTAGCGAACGAGCAGTACTTC
TRBD1	TRBV2	TRBJ2-7	.	CASSYGQGVIGSSYEQYF	TGTGCCAGCAGTTACGGACAGGGGGTTATAGGGTCCTCCTACGAGCAGTACTTC
.	TRBV18	TRBJ2-1	.	CASSPQGNEQFF	TGTGCCAGCTCACCACAGGGGAATGAGCAGTTCTTC
.	TRBV28	TRBJ1-5	.	CASSLLDDRGAPQHF	TGTGCCAGCAGTTTATTAGATGATCGGGGAGCGCCCCAGCATTTT
.	TRBV27	TRBJ2-3	once	CASSLNAPPDTQYF	TGTGCCAGCAGTTTAAATGCCCCCCCAGATACGCAGTATTTT
.	TRBV6-5	TRBJ1-5	.	CASSNRDQPQHF	TGTGCCAGCAGTAACAGGGATCAGCCCCAGCATTTT
.	TRBV5-4	TRBJ2-7	.	CASSLFGVSEQYF	TGTGCCAGCAGCTTGTTTGGAGTTTCTGAGCAGTACTTC
.	TRBV10-3	TRBJ2-5	.	CAISESGAHQETQYF	TGTGCCATCAGTGAGTCCGGCGCCCACCAAGAGACCCAGTACTTC
TRBD1	TRBV7-2	TRBJ2-2	.	CASSHAQGRSGELFF	TGTGCCAGCAGCCACGCACAGGGGAGATCCGGGGAGCTGTTTTTT
TRBD1	TRBV5-4	TRBJ1-2	.	CASSTILQGAYGYTF	TGTGCCAGCAGCACCATATTACAGGGGGCCTATGGCTACACCTTC
.	TRBV9	TRBJ1-2	.	CASSVGAETNYGYTF	TGTGCCAGCAGCGTAGGGGCAGAGACTAACTATGGCTACACCTTC
.	TRBV5-1	TRBJ1-2	few	CASSLIGALGYGYTF	TGCGCCAGCAGCTTGATTGGGGCGTTGGGCTATGGCTACACCTTC
TRBD1	TRBV27	TRBJ1-2	.	CASSLQGERGYTF	TGTGCCAGCAGTCTCCAGGGGGAGAGAGGCTACACCTTC
TRBD2	TRBV10-3	TRBJ2-5	.	CAISDSGGSGETQYF	TGTGCCATCAGTGACTCAGGCGGGAGTGGGGAGACCCAGTACTTC
.	TRBV28	TRBJ2-1	.	CASIQPGHNEQFF	TGTGCCAGCATCCAACCGGGTCACAATGAGCAGTTCTTC
.	TRBV5-6	TRBJ2-7	few	CASSPEGQSPYEQYF	TGTGCCAGCAGCCCGGAGGGACAGTCGCCCTACGAGCAGTACTTC
TRBD1	TRBV6-1	TRBJ1-2	.	CASSDMGQGRYTF	TGTGCCAGCAGTGACATGGGACAGGGCCGCTACACCTTC
TRBD2	TRBV9	TRBJ2-1	.	CASSVGAGAYNEQFF	TGTGCCAGCAGCGTAGGTGCGGGGGCCTACAATGAGCAGTTCTTC
TRBD1	TRBV5-1	TRBJ1-1	.	CASSGTGETEAFF	TGCGCCAGCAGCGGAACAGGGGAAACTGAAGCTTTCTTT
TRBD2	TRBV7-6	TRBJ2-1	.	CASSFDGLAGGTLYNEQFF	TGTGCCAGCAGCTTCGATGGGCTAGCGGGAGGTACCCTCTACAATGAGCAGTTCTTC
TRBD2	TRBV7-6	TRBJ2-1	.	CASSSLAGNNEQFF	TGTGCCAGCAGCTCCCTAGCGGGGAACAATGAGCAGTTCTTC
TRBD1	TRBV7-2	TRBJ2-3	.	CASSLTGLDTQYF	TGTGCCAGCAGCTTGACAGGGTTAGATACGCAGTATTTT
.	TRBV7-8	TRBJ1-2	.	CASSLADTGGLNYGYTF	TGTGCCAGCAGCTTAGCGGACACAGGAGGACTTAACTATGGCTACACCTTC
.	TRBV6-5	TRBJ2-7	.	CASSSPGTGIYEQYF	TGTGCCAGCAGTTCCCCCGGGACGGGTATCTACGAGCAGTACTTC
TRBD1	TRBV19	TRBJ1-5	.	CASSQTGGRYQPQHF	TGTGCCAGTAGCCAGACAGGGGGCCGGTATCAGCCCCAGCATTTT
TRBD1	TRBV7-2	TRBJ1-2	once	CASSPDRGHHYGYTF	TGTGCCAGCAGCCCCGACAGGGGGCATCACTATGGCTACACCTTC
.	TRBV7-3	TRBJ1-1	.	CAGSLSRDTEAFF	TGTGCCGGCAGCTTAAGCAGGGACACTGAAGCTTTCTTT
TRBD1	TRBV7-3	TRBJ1-2	.	CASRRGTGDGYTF	TGTGCCAGCAGAAGAGGGACAGGTGATGGCTACACCTTC
.	TRBV7-9	TRBJ2-1	.	CASSRTDNEQFF	TGTGCCAGCAGTCGGACTGACAATGAGCAGTTCTTC
.	TRBV5-1	TRBJ2-7	.	CASSSQELGAYEQYF	TGCGCCAGCAGCTCGCAGGAGTTGGGGGCCTACGAGCAGTACTTC
.	TRBV5-1	TRBJ2-1	.	CASSDWTIGARRQFF	TGCGCCAGCAGCGATTGGACTATAGGAGCGAGGAGGCAGTTCTTC
.	TRBV27	TRBJ1-2	.	CASSTTLDSIHYGYTF	TGTGCCAGCAGTACTACCCTGGACAGTATACACTATGGCTACACCTTC
.	TRBV6-6	TRBJ1-1	.	CASSSPEGVMNTEAFF	TGTGCCAGCAGTTCCCCGGAGGGGGTTATGAACACTGAAGCTTTCTTT
.	TRBV30	TRBJ1-3	.	CAWGVGRTSSGNTIYF	TGTGCCTGGGGTGTAGGCAGGACCAGCTCTGGAAACACCATATATTTT
.	TRBV25-1	TRBJ1-1	.	CASSIGLRAAFF	TGTGCCAGCAGTATAGGTTTGAGGGCCGCTTTCTTT
.	TRBV7-3	TRBJ1-3	.	CATATPEAETGNTIYF	TGTGCCACCGCTACACCGGAGGCGGAGACTGGAAACACCATATATTTT
.	TRBV2	TRBJ2-2	.	CASSFGTPNTGELFF	TGTGCCAGCAGTTTCGGGACTCCGAACACCGGGGAGCTGTTTTTT